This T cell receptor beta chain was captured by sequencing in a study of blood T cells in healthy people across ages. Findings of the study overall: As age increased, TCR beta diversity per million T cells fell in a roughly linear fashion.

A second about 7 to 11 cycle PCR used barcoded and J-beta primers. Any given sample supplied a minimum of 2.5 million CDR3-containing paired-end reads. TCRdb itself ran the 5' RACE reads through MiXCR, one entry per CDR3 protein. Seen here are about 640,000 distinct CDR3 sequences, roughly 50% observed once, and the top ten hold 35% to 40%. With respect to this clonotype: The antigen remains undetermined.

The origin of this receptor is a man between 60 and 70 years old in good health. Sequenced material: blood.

The chain's CDR3 is CASSQERAGGQETQYF. The CDR3 nucleotides are TGTGCCAGCAGCCAAGAGCGGGCAGGGGGCCAAGAGACCCAGTACTTC. This rearrangement joins TRBV3-1 to TRBJ2-5; TRBD1 aligns across 7 bases. With V trimmed by 0 bases and J by 1 base, 5 bases remained unmatched. The CDR3 sequence is 16 residues long. Germline lookup yields CDR1 LGHDT and CDR2 YNNKEL (reference sequence).